These 21 T cell receptor beta chains originate from one sample sequenced in a study of control samples from healthy donors and cancer patients. Profiling relied on immunoSEQ multiplex PCR, and the TCRdb table lists in-frame clones only, not all of them. The sample holds about 69,000 clones, approximately 89% seen once. Input material: PBMCs. Receptors were obtained from a man in his sixties with lung cancer.

The V and J genes are TRBV29-1 and TRBJ2-3; D is ambiguous. V was cut by 0 bases and J by 0 bases, with 19 bases left in between. This CDR3 has 18 amino acids. CDR1 is SQVTM and CDR2 is ANQGSEA in the germline V gene. CDR3 protein: CSVEDHDSNFASTDTQYF. The CDR3 DNA reads TGCAGCGTTGAAGATCACGACTCGAACTTCGCTAGCACAGATACGCAGTATTTT.

V is TRBV6-6 and J is TRBJ1-4; D possibly corresponds to TRBD1 (5 bases). This CDR3 spans 15 amino acids. Between the trimmed V and J ends, which lost 1 base and 1 base, there was a span of 7 bases. CDR1 is MNHNY and CDR2 is SVGAGI in the germline V gene (reference sequence). In DNA, the CDR3 is TGTGCCAGCAGTTACTTCGGGGGAACTAATGAAAAACTGTTTTTT. Translated: CASSYFGGTNEKLFF.

The rearrangement links TRBV5-5 to TRBJ2-5; maybe TRBD1 (6 bases). Trimming took 4 bases from V and 1 from J, leaving 11 bases between them. CDR1 is SGHKS, CDR2 YYEKEE, per germline (reference sequence). The CDR3 length is 14 residues. CDR3 region: CASSRGQLQETQYF. The CDR3 DNA reads as TGTGCCAGCAGCCGCGGACAGCTCCAAGAGACCCAGTACTTC.

CDR3 nucleotide sequence: TGTGCCAGCTCACCTGTTGTGGTGACAGGGGCTGGAAACACCATATATTTT. It codes for CASSPVVVTGAGNTIYF. The chain uses TRBV18 and TRBJ1-3; 8 nucleotides agree with TRBD1. V lost 3 bases to trimming and J lost 2 bases; unmatched junction nucleotides: 9. CDR1 and CDR2 from the germline V gene are KGHSH and LQKENI. This CDR3 region has 17 residues.

V gene TRBV6-6 combines with J gene TRBJ1-2, with TRBD1 matching 7 bases. The length of the CDR3 is 14 residues. The germline CDR1 and CDR2 sequences are MNHNY and SVGAGI (reference sequence). V lost 2 bases and J lost 7; bases outside the gene matches: 7. In nucleotides, the CDR3 is TGTGCCAGCAGTTACAGAGAGGGGGCGTCTGGCTACACCTTC. Its protein is CASSYREGASGYTF.

The CDR3 region is CATSDRSTSGPTDTQYF. Here the CDR3 DNA reads TGTGCCACCAGTGATCGATCGACTAGCGGTCCCACAGATACGCAGTATTTT. The rearrangement joins TRBV24-1 to TRBJ2-3; TRBD2 matches 9 bases. The V segment lost 3 bases and the J segment 2 bases; nucleotides outside the gene matches: 8. CDR3 length: 17 amino acids. Germline V gene data show CDR1 as KGHDR and CDR2 as SFDVKD.

V is TRBV6-1 and J is TRBJ2-3, with a tentative D call TRBD2 (5 bases). Trimming took off 3 bases at V and 4 bases at J, with 14 bases between the two ends. This CDR3 has 15 residues. Germline V gene data show CDR1 as MNHNS and CDR2 as SASEGT. The CDR3 loop reads CASSDSFEGADTQYF. CDR3 coding DNA: TGTGCCAGCAGTGATAGCTTTGAGGGCGCAGATACGCAGTATTTT.

This clone was picked up a small number of times. The rearrangement uses TRBV7-9 and TRBJ1-3, with TRBD1 identical over 8 bases. The trim removed 11 bases at V and 3 bases at J, leaving 3 bases unmatched. CDR1 and CDR2 from the germline V gene are SEHNR and FQNEAQ (reference sequence). The CDR3 has 12 residues. The CDR3 loop reads CAAGQVGNTIYF. As DNA, the CDR3 is TGTGCCGCGGGACAGGTTGGAAACACCATATATTTT. The full variable domain, in which reference TRBV7-9 and TRBJ1-3 provide the parts outside the CDR3, is DTGVSQNPRHKITKRGQNVTFRCDPISEHNRLYWYRQTLGQGPEFLTYFQNEAQLEKSRLLSDRFSAERPKGSFSTLEIQRTEQGDSAMYLCAAGQVGNTIYFGEGSWLTVV.

The chain employs TRBV5-1 and TRBJ1-3; no clear D. Trimming took off 0 bases at V and 2 bases at J, with 9 bases between the two ends. CDR3 length: 15 residues. Germline assignment: CDR1 SGHRS and CDR2 YFSETQ. The CDR3 bases are TGCGCCAGCAGCTTGGGTGTAGGAGCTGGAAACACCATATATTTT. Its protein is CASSLGVGAGNTIYF.

This chain links TRBV18 with TRBJ1-5; D possibly corresponds to TRBD1 (5 bases). Per the germline V gene, CDR1 is KGHSH and CDR2 is LQKENI. This CDR3 contains 19 residues. The ends were cut back, 3 bases at V and 1 base at J, with 22 bases in the middle. The CDR3 coding sequence is TGTGCCAGCTCACCTACGGAGGCGCAGGGATTTTGGAGCAATCAGCCCCAGCATTTT. Protein product: CASSPTEAQGFWSNQPQHF.

The genes are TRBV5-1 and TRBJ1-1; D might be TRBD1 (6 bases). The CDR3 is 14 amino acids. CDR1 and CDR2 from the germline V gene are SGHRS and YFSETQ. V was pared by 5 bases and J by 5 bases, with 16 bases between. CDR3 sequence: CASSYAGGLTEAFF. The CDR3 DNA reads TGCGCCAGCAGTTACGCCGGGGGGCTAACTGAAGCTTTCTTT.

The V and J genes are TRBV28 and TRBJ1-2; D is perhaps TRBD1 (6 bases). Trimming removed 2 bases at V and 8 bases at J, with 18 bases between. The CDR3 is 15 residues long. CDR1 MDHEN and CDR2 SYDVKM come from the germline V gene. The CDR3 region has the DNA TGTGCCAGCAGTTTAGACTCCGCCGGGCAGGGGGGCTACACCTTC. Residues: CASSLDSAGQGGYTF.

The chain uses TRBV24-1 and TRBJ1-5; D ambiguous. Germline-derived CDR1 and CDR2 are KGHDR and SFDVKD. The CDR3 length is 14 residues. V lost 7 bases and J 3 bases, leaving 12 bases between the germline ends. CDR3 sequence: CATRKSGFNQPQHF. CDR3 bases: TGTGCCACCAGAAAATCAGGCTTCAATCAGCCCCAGCATTTT.

This clone was seen a few times. The gene calls are TRBV9 and TRBJ2-7; possible D gene TRBD1, 6 bases. Germline CDR1 SGDLS, CDR2 YYNGEE. This CDR3 is 14 amino acids long. Between the trimmed V and J ends, which lost 4 bases and 2 bases, there was a span of 13 bases. DNA for the CDR3: TGTGCCAGCAGCCCCCGACAGGACGCCTACGAGCAGTACGTC. Residues: CASSPRQDAYEQYV.

The chain couples TRBV6-4 to TRBJ1-2, with 9 bases that match TRBD1. Germline CDR1 MRHNA, CDR2 SNTAGT. The CDR3 totals 14 residues. Losses at the gene ends were 6 bases for V and 8 bases for J; bases not matched to a gene: 10. The CDR3 nucleotides read TGTGCCAGCAGAGGACAGGGGAAATTTAGCGGCTACACCTTC. Translated, it gives CASRGQGKFSGYTF.

This sequence joins TRBV3-1 (or the pseudogene TRBV3-2) and TRBJ1-1; 7 bases line up with TRBD1. The V gene's germline CDR1 is LGHDT and CDR2 YNNKEL (reference sequence). This CDR3 has 13 residues. V trimming: 7 bases; J trimming: 3 bases; junction bases outside the gene matches: 5. The CDR3 nucleotides are TGTGCCAGCAATCAAGGGGGCTACACTGAAGCTTTCTTT. Protein sequence: CASNQGGYTEAFF.

The chain recombines TRBV18 with TRBJ1-1; 8 bases map to TRBD1. Germline values: CDR1 KGHSH, CDR2 LQKENI. After removal of 4 bases from V and 1 base from J, the junction contained 2 bases not matched to a gene. The CDR3 extends over 14 amino acids. CDR3 sequence: CASSQDRGNTEAFF. In DNA form, the CDR3 reads TGTGCCAGCTCACAAGACAGGGGGAACACTGAAGCTTTCTTT.

The V call is TRBV27, the J call TRBJ1-6; 7 bases are shared with TRBD1. Germline V lookup: CDR1 MNHEY, CDR2 SMNVEV (reference sequence). J lost 9 bases, V lost 0 bases, and 5 bases had no gene match. The CDR3 length is 15 residues. As DNA, the CDR3 is TGTGCCAGCAGTTTATCGGAACAGGGGCGTTCACCCCTCCACTTT. Protein sequence: CASSLSEQGRSPLHF.

V is TRBV20-1 and J is TRBJ2-1, with 8 bases matching TRBD2. Germline CDR1 reads DFQATT; CDR2 reads SNEGSKA (reference sequence). V shed 3 bases and J 2 bases; nucleotides not matched to a gene: 3. This CDR3 is 14 amino acids long. The CDR3 coding sequence is TGCAGTGCTAGTCCAGCGGGGGCCTACAATGAGCAGTTCTTC. This gives the protein CSASPAGAYNEQFF.

The V and J genes are TRBV7-3 and TRBJ2-6, with D uncertain. The CDR3 contains 16 residues. Germline CDR1 SGHTA, CDR2 FQGTGA. The V and J ends lost 2 bases and 2 bases respectively, with 10 bases between them. The CDR3 protein is CASSLETVPGANVLTF. The DNA of the CDR3 is TGTGCCAGCAGCTTAGAAACAGTTCCTGGGGCCAACGTCCTGACTTTC. Based on the CDR3 plus reference TRBV7-3 and TRBJ2-6, the full variable domain is GAGVSQTPSNKVTEKGKYVELRCDPISGHTALYWYRQSLGQGPEFLIYFQGTGAADDSGLPNDRFFAVRPEGSVSTLKIQRTERGDSAVYLCASSLETVPGANVLTFGAGSRLTVL.

The chain is built from TRBV5-1 and TRBJ1-2, with D uncertain. There are 11 residues in the CDR3. Germline V gene lookup returns CDR1 SGHRS and CDR2 YFSETQ. With 5 bases removed from V and 2 bases from J, the gap between germline ends came to 4 bases. The CDR3 loop is CASRGNYGYTF. CDR3 bases: TGCGCCAGCAGGGGGAACTATGGCTACACCTTC.